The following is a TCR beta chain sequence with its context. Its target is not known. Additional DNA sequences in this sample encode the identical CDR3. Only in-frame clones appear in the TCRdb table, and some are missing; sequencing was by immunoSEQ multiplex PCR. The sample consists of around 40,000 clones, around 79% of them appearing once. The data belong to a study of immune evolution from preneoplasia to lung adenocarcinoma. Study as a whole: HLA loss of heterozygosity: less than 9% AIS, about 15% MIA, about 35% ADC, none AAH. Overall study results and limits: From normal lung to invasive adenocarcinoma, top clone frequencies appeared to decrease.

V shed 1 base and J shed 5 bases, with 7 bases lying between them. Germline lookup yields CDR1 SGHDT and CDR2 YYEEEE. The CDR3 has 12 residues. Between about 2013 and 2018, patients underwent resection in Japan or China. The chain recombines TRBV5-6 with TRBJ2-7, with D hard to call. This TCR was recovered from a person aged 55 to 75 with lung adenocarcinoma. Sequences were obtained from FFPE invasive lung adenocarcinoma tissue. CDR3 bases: TGTGCCAGCAGCTTGATCGGTGACGAGCAGTACTTC. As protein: CASSLIGDEQYF.